This T cell receptor beta chain was sequenced for a study of blood T cell repertoires in COVID-19. Across the study: PBMCs, B-cell-depleted T cells, or T cells were the source of the cDNA or gDNA that made up the material.

This clone was recorded a few times. Original methodology: Estimation of nucleated cell counts was performed using reference gene primer amplification. Generated by immunoSEQ multiplex PCR, the TCRdb table keeps only in-frame clones and is missing some. The V and J calls and clone size are taken from that table; D and trimming were inferred from the DNA. The sample shows tens of thousands of clones, approximately 82% of them seen only once. The ends lost 3 bases at V and 8 bases at J; junction bases unmatched: 9. The CDR3 sequence is 14 residues long. Germline V CDR1 and CDR2: PRHDT, FYEKMQ (reference sequence).

The chain combines TRBV13 with TRBJ2-7, with 8 bases identical to TRBD1. Sequencing was carried out using peripheral blood. This receptor was obtained from a human donor in a cohort sampled during active or convalescent COVID-19. The CDR3 sequence: CASSFLAGGPQQYF. DNA for the CDR3: TGTGCCAGCAGCTTCTTGGCAGGGGGCCCCCAGCAGTACTTC.